This is a list of T cell receptor beta chains from one sample in a study of response to subunit inactivated influenza vaccine. TCRdb fed the RT-PCR reads into MiXCR, producing one record per CDR3 protein. This sample yields more than 550,000 distinct CDR3 sequences, of which 11% are seen a single time; more than 9.5% belongs to the top ten. These data were likewise used in another study, on T cells expressing NK-cell markers.

Source: PBMCs from blood, taken on the day of vaccination. These receptors were collected from a man aged 45-60 years who received an inactivated influenza vaccine. Each CDR3 is given with its conserved first and last residue. Fields, in order: J gene, V gene, D gene, clone size, CDR3 DNA, CDR3 protein. D genes are given only for firm matches. Some rows mark clone size as missing; the rest say once, few, many or name a class of expanded clone.

TRBJ2-7 | TRBV9 | . | . | TGTGCCAGCAGCGTAGGGATGGGCGTTTCCTACGAGCAGTACTTC | CASSVGMGVSYEQYF
TRBJ1-5 | TRBV12-3/TRBV12-4 | . | many | TGTGCCAGCAGTTTCGGACAAGGAGGGCGTCAGCCCCAGCATTTT | CASSFGQGGRQPQHF
TRBJ2-5 | TRBV7-8 | . | few | TGTGCCAGCAGCTTATCTGACTCCCGTTGGTGGACCCAGTACTTC | CASSLSDSRWWTQYF
TRBJ2-7 | TRBV20-1 | TRBD1 | . | TGCAGTGCTGACCGGGACAGGGCAGACGAGCAGTACTTC | CSADRDRADEQYF
TRBJ1-1 | TRBV5-1 | . | . | TGCGCCAGCAGCTCCGACAGGTTTGAAGCTTTCTTT | CASSSDRFEAFF
TRBJ1-4 | TRBV3-1 | . | . | TGTGCCAGCAGCCCTGCCGCTAATGAAAAACTGTTTTTT | CASSPAANEKLFF
TRBJ2-7 | TRBV28 | . | many | TGTGCCAGCAGTTTGACCCCCAGCTACGAGCAGTACTTC | CASSLTPSYEQYF
TRBJ1-4 | TRBV6-5 | . | . | TGTGCCAGCAGACAGGGACGGGAAAAACTGTTTTTT | CASRQGREKLFF
TRBJ2-7 | TRBV6-5 | . | few | TGTGCCAGCAGTTACTCGTCTGACGAGCAGTACTTC | CASSYSSDEQYF
TRBJ2-1 | TRBV2 | . | few | TGTGCCAGCATCGAATACAATGAGCAGTTCTTC | CASIEYNEQFF
TRBJ2-5 | TRBV2 | . | few | TGTGCCACGACTTGGGGCAGGACCCAACAAGAGACCCAGTACTTC | CATTWGRTQQETQYF
TRBJ2-7 | TRBV12-3/TRBV12-4 | . | many | TGTGCCAGCAGTTTAGTTGGCAGGGGCAGCGGCGAGCAGTACTTC | CASSLVGRGSGEQYF
TRBJ2-1 | TRBV27 | TRBD1 | . | TGTGCCAGCAGTTTAGGGACAGGGGGACTTTGGGGCCAGCAGTTCTTC | CASSLGTGGLWGQQFF
TRBJ2-5 | TRBV7-9 | TRBD2 | . | TGTGCCAGCAGCTTTTCGGGGGGATGGGAGACCCAGTACTTC | CASSFSGGWETQYF
TRBJ2-3 | TRBV6-1 | . | . | TGTGCCAGCAGGGATGGACCCGGCACAGATACGCAGTATTTT | CASRDGPGTDTQYF
TRBJ2-7 | TRBV12-3/TRBV12-4 | . | many | TGTGCCAGCAGTTCCTTCCAGATGAGGGATCAGCAGTACTTC | CASSSFQMRDQQYF
TRBJ2-3 | TRBV3-1 | TRBD2 | . | TGTGCCAGCAGCCAAGAGTCCGGGACTAGGTCAGATACGCAGTATTTT | CASSQESGTRSDTQYF
TRBJ2-5 | TRBV29-1 | . | . | TGCAGCGTTGATCACTACGAGACCCAGTACTTC | CSVDHYETQYF
TRBJ2-2 | TRBV12-3/TRBV12-4 | . | many | TGTGCCAGCAGTTTATCGGTGGCCGGGGAGCTGTTTTTT | CASSLSVAGELFF
TRBJ2-7 | TRBV6-2/TRBV6-3 | . | . | TGTGCCAGCAGTTACAACATAAAGAAGAATAGGGGCGCCGGTTCCTACGAGCAGTACTTC | CASSYNIKKNRGAGSYEQYF
TRBJ2-2 | TRBV10-2 | TRBD2 | . | TGCGCCAGCAGGGGACTAGTCAACACCGGGGAGCTGTTTTTT | CASRGLVNTGELFF
TRBJ2-3 | TRBV20-1 | TRBD1 | . | TGCAGTGCTAGAGCCGGGACAGGGGTTCGGTATACGCAGTATTTT | CSARAGTGVRYTQYF
TRBJ2-2 | TRBV7-2 | . | . | TGTGCCAGCACCCCCCTCGGCAGGGCAACCGGGGAGCTGTTTTTT | CASTPLGRATGELFF
TRBJ2-2 | TRBV12-3/TRBV12-4 | TRBD2 | many | TGTGCCAGCAGTTTCGAGCGGGGGGTCACCGGGGAGCTGTTTTTT | CASSFERGVTGELFF
TRBJ2-1 | TRBV30 | TRBD2 | few | TGTGCCTGGATCCCGGGACTAGCCCCTCATGAGCAGTTCTTC | CAWIPGLAPHEQFF
TRBJ2-2 | TRBV12-3/TRBV12-4 | . | many | TGTGCCAGCAGTAGTACTACAGGGCCCGGGGAGCTGTTTTTT | CASSSTTGPGELFF
TRBJ2-1 | TRBV7-2 | TRBD2 | few | TGTGCCAGCAGCCCCCGACTAGCAGATGAGTTCTTC | CASSPRLADEFF
TRBJ2-3 | TRBV7-9 | . | . | TGTGCCAGCGGAGCGCTTCAAGGGGCAGATACGCAGTATTTT | CASGALQGADTQYF
TRBJ2-5 | TRBV5-4 | TRBD2 | few | TGTGCCAGCAGCATGACCGGGGGGGCAGGAGAGACCCAGTACTTC | CASSMTGGAGETQYF
TRBJ2-5 | TRBV20-1 | TRBD2 | . | TGCAGTGCTAGAGATATCCTAGCGGTTATACAAGAGACCCAGTACTTC | CSARDILAVIQETQYF
TRBJ2-1 | TRBV29-1 | TRBD2 | many | TGCAGCGTTGAAAGCGGGAGCTCCTACAATGAGCAGTTCTTC | CSVESGSSYNEQFF
TRBJ2-1 | TRBV4-3 | . | few | TGCGCCAGCAGCCAAGAGTCCCCGGGCTACAATGAGCAGTTCTTC | CASSQESPGYNEQFF
TRBJ2-5 | TRBV24-1 | . | . | TGTGCCACCAGTGAAAGGAGGGGGCTGGGGGCCCAAGAGACCCAGTACTTC | CATSERRGLGAQETQYF
TRBJ2-1 | TRBV10-3 | TRBD2 | . | TGTGCCATCAGTGAGTTAGCGGGGCACAATGAGCAGTTCTTC | CAISELAGHNEQFF
TRBJ2-3 | TRBV5-1 | . | few | TGCGCCAGCAGCACGGACCCACTAATTGATACGCAGTATTTT | CASSTDPLIDTQYF
TRBJ2-4 | TRBV19 | . | many | TGTGCCAGTAGCCCTCGGGGGTATGACATTCAGTACTTC | CASSPRGYDIQYF
TRBJ1-1 | TRBV7-6 | . | many | TGTGCCAGCAGCCCCCGACGAGGGGGGACTGAAGCTTTCTTT | CASSPRRGGTEAFF
TRBJ2-1 | TRBV10-2 | TRBD1 | . | TGCGCCAGCAGTGAGTGGGGACAGGGTACTAATGAGCAGTTCTTC | CASSEWGQGTNEQFF
TRBJ2-1 | TRBV20-1 | . | few | TGCAGTGCTAGTAACAGCTACAATGAGCAGTTCTTC | CSASNSYNEQFF
TRBJ1-3 | TRBV21-1 | . | . | TGTGCCAGCAGCAATCCGTTAGGGAGCTCTGGAAACACCATATATTTT | CASSNPLGSSGNTIYF
TRBJ2-1 | TRBV15 | TRBD2 | . | TGTGCCTCGGGGGAGGTGCGGGGGGGCAATGAGCAGTTCTTC | CASGEVRGGNEQFF
TRBJ2-7 | TRBV27 | . | . | TGTGCCAGCAGTCCCCGGCGGACTGGCTATGGGCAGTACTTC | CASSPRRTGYGQYF
TRBJ1-5 | TRBV24-1 | . | few | TGTGCCACCAGTGATTCGGGAGGGGGTCAGCCCCAGCATTTT | CATSDSGGGQPQHF
TRBJ2-2 | TRBV7-3 | . | few | TGTGCCAGCAGCGACCGATCCGGGGAGCTGTTTTTT | CASSDRSGELFF
TRBJ2-1 | TRBV16 | TRBD2 | few | TGTGCCAGCAGCCAATTGGGACTAGCGGGCCTACCGCAGTTCTTC | CASSQLGLAGLPQFF
TRBJ2-5 | TRBV27 | TRBD2 | . | TGTGCCAGCAGTCTCTCAGCGGGGTGGGAGACCCAGTACTTC | CASSLSAGWETQYF
TRBJ2-7 | TRBV20-1 | . | . | TGCAGTGCTACCCTAGGCTCAGTCTACGAGCAGTACTTC | CSATLGSVYEQYF
TRBJ1-5 | TRBV20-1 | . | . | TGCAGTGCTAGGTCCGGGGGCGTTCAGCCCCAGCATTTT | CSARSGGVQPQHF
TRBJ2-1 | TRBV3-1 | TRBD1 | . | TGTGCCAGCAGCCTACAACCGGGACAGGGGTTTCATGAGCAGTTCTTC | CASSLQPGQGFHEQFF
TRBJ2-2 | TRBV5-1 | . | . | TGCGCCAGCAGCTTGGCGTCAGGCAAATCCGGGGAGCTGTTTTTT | CASSLASGKSGELFF
TRBJ2-7 | TRBV20-1 | . | few | TGCAGTGCTAAAAATTTTGGCGGGTCCTCCTACGAGCAGTACTTC | CSAKNFGGSSYEQYF
TRBJ2-6 | TRBV6-1 | . | . | TGTGCCAGTCTCCCCCCCCCATCTGGGGCCAACGTCCTGACTTTC | CASLPPPSGANVLTF
TRBJ1-5 | TRBV12-3/TRBV12-4 | . | . | TGTGCCAGCACTAAATCCTCCGATCAGCCCCAGCATTTT | CASTKSSDQPQHF